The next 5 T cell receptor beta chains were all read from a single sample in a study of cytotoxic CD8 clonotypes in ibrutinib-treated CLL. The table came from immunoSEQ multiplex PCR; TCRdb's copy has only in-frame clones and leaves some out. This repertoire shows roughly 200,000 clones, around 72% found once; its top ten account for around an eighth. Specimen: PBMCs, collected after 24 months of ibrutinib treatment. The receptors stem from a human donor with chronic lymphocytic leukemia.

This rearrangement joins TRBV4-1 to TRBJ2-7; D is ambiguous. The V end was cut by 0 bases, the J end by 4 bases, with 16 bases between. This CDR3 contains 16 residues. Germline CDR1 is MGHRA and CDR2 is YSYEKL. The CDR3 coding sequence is TGCGCCAGCAGCCAAGACGTAGGCTCAAAATATTACGAGCAGTACTTC. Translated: CASSQDVGSKYYEQYF.

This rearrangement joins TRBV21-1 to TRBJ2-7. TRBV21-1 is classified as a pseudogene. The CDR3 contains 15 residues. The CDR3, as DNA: TGTGCCAGCAGCAAAGGGCCGACGGTCAACTACGAGCAGTACTTC. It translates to CASSKGPTVNYEQYF.

Here the CDR3 DNA reads TGTGCCAGCAGCCAAGAGAGGGCACACTACACGTACAATGAGCAGTTCTTC. Translating it yields CASSQERAHYTYNEQFF. The gene calls are TRBV16 and TRBJ2-1, with D tentatively TRBD2 (5 bases). From germline, CDR1 is KGHSY and CDR2 FQNENV. V lost 2 bases and J 4 bases, leaving 18 bases between the germline ends. The CDR3 loop spans 17 amino acids.

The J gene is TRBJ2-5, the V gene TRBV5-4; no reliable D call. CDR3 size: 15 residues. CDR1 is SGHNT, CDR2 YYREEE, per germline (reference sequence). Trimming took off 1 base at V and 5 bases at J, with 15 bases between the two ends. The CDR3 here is CASSLKLAVSETQYF. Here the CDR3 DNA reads TGTGCCAGCAGCTTGAAATTGGCAGTGTCGGAGACCCAGTACTTC.

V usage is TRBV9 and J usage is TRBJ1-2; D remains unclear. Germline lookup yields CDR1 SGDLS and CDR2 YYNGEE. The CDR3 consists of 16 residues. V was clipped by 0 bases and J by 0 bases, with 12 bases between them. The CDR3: CASSVVRDESNYGYTF. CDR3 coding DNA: TGTGCCAGCAGCGTAGTCCGAGACGAATCTAACTATGGCTACACCTTC.